The T cell receptor (beta chain) described here comes from a study of blood T cell repertoires in COVID-19. Background on the study: The study drew acute and convalescent COVID-19 samples from the United States, Italy and Spain. PBMCs, B-cell-depleted T cells, or T cells were the source of the cDNA or gDNA that made up the material.

Original methodology: The authors estimated nucleated cell counts from reference gene primer amplification. Some clones are missing from TCRdb's copy, which holds only in-frame ones; the method was immunoSEQ multiplex PCR. The D gene and trimming were derived from the DNA, and the V and J assignments and clone size from that table. The sample includes some 150,000 clones, approximately 90% of them seen just once. The CDR3 is made up of 14 amino acids. The germline V gene encodes CDR1 SGHRS and CDR2 YFSETQ. Trimming removed 3 bases from V and 2 bases from J, with 10 bases in between. This chain uses TRBV5-1 with TRBJ2-3, with a weak D call TRBD2 (5 bases). This TCR derives from a woman aged 55-69 years with active or convalescent COVID-19. The sample taken for sequencing was peripheral blood. The CDR3 reads CASSSGFDTDTQYF. The CDR3 bases are TGCGCCAGCAGCTCGGGATTTGACACAGATACGCAGTATTTT. Looking up the rest from reference TRBV5-1 and TRBJ2-3 gives the full variable domain: KAGVTQTPRYLIKTRGQQVTLSCSPISGHRSVSWYQQTPGQGLQFLFEYFSETQRNKGNFPGRFSGRQFSNSRSEMNVSTLELGDSALYLCASSSGFDTDTQYFGPGTRLTVL.